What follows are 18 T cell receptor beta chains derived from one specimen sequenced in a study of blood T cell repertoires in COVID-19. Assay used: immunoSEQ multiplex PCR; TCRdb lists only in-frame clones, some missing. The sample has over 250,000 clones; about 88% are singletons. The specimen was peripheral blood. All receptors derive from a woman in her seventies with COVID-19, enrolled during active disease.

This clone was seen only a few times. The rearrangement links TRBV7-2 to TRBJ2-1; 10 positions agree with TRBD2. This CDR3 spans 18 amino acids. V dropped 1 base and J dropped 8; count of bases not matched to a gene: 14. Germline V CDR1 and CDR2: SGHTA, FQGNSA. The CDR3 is CASSLGLVAGGIYDEQFF. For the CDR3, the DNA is TGTGCCAGCAGCTTAGGTCTGGTAGCGGGAGGTATATATGATGAGCAGTTCTTC.

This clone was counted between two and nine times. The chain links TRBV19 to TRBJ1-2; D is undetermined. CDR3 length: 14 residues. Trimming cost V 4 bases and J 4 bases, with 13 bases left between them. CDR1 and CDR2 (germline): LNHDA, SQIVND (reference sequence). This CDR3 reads CASSKAGALYGYTF. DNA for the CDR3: TGTGCCAGTAGTAAGGCGGGAGCCCTCTATGGCTACACCTTC.

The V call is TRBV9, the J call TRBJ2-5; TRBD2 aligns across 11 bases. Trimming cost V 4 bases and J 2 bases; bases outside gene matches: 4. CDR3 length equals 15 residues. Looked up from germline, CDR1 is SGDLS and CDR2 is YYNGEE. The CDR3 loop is CASSTSGSSQETQYF. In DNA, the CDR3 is TGTGCCAGCAGCACTAGCGGGAGCTCGCAAGAGACCCAGTACTTC.

CDR3 nucleotides: TGTGCCAGCAGCTTTAGCGGGGCCACCTACAATGAGCAGTTCTTC. Amino acids: CASSFSGATYNEQFF. The J gene is TRBJ2-1, the V gene TRBV7-3; 8 bases are shared with TRBD2. The trim removed 3 bases at V and 2 bases at J, leaving 3 bases unmatched. In germline, CDR1 is SGHTA, CDR2 FQGTGA. The length of the CDR3 is 15 residues.

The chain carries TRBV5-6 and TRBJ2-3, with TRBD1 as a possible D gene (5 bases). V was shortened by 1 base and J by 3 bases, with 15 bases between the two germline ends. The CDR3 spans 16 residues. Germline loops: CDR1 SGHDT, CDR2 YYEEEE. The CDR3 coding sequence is TGTGCCAGCAGCTTGTTGGCGGCAGGGATAACAGATACGCAGTATTTT. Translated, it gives CASSLLAAGITDTQYF.

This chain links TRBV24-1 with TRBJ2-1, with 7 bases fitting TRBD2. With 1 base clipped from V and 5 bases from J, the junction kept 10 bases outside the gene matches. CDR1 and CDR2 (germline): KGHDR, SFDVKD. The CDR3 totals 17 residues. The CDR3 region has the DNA TGTGCCACCAGTGATTTCTCGGGGGGTAGCGGAAACAATGAGCAGTTCTTC. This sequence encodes CATSDFSGGSGNNEQFF.

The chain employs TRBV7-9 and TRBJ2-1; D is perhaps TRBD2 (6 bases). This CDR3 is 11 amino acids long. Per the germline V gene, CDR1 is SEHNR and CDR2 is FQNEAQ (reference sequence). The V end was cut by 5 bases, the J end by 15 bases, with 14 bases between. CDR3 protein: CASSRDSQWFF. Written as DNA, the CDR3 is TGTGCCAGCAGCCGGGACTCCCAATGGTTCTTC.

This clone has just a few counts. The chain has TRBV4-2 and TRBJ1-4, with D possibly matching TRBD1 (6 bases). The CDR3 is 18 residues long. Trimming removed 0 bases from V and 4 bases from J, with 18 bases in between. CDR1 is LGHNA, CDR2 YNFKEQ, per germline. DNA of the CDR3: TGTGCCAGCAGCCAAGAAGGAACTTTACAGGGCGATAATGAAAAACTGTTTTTT. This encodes CASSQEGTLQGDNEKLFF.

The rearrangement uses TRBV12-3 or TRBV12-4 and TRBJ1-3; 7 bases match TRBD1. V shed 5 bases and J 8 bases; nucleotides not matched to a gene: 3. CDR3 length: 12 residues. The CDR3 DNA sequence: TGTGCCAGCAGTCCAGGGGGAGACACCATATATTTT. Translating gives CASSPGGDTIYF.

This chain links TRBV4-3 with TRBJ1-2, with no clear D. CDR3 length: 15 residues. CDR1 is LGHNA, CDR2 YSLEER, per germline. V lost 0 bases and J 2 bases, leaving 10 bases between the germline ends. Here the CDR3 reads CASSQDQAGNYGYTF. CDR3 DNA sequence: TGCGCCAGCAGCCAAGATCAAGCGGGGAACTATGGCTACACCTTC.

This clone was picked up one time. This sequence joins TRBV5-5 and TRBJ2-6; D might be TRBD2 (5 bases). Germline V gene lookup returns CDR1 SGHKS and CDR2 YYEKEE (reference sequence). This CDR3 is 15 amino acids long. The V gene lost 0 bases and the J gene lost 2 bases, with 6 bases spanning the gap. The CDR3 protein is CASSLAGTGANVLTF. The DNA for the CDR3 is TGTGCCAGCAGCTTGGCGGGGACTGGGGCCAACGTCCTGACTTTC.

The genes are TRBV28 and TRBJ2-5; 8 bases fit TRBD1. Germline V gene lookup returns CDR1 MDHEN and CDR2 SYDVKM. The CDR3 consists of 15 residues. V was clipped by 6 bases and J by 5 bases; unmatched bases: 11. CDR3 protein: CASSSNRGWRETQYF. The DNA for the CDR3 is TGTGCCAGCAGCTCCAACAGGGGGTGGCGGGAGACCCAGTACTTC.

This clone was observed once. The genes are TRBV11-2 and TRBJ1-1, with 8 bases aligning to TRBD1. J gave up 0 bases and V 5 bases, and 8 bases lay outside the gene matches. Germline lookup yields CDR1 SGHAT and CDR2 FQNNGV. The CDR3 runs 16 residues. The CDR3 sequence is CASSIGQGRVNTEAFF. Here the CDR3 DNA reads TGTGCCAGCAGCATTGGACAGGGTAGGGTGAACACTGAAGCTTTCTTT.

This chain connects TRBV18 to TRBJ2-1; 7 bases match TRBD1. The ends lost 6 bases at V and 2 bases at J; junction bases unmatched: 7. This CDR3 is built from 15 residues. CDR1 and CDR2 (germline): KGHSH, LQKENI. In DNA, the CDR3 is TGTGCCAGCTCGCGAGAGACAGGGACCTACAATGAGCAGTTCTTC. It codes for CASSRETGTYNEQFF.

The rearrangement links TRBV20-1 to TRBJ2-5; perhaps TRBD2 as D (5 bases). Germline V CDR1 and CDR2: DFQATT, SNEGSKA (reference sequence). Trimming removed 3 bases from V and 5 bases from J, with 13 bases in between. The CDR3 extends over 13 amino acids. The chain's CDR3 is CSASLAGAETQYF. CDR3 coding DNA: TGCAGTGCTAGTCTAGCCGGAGCGGAGACCCAGTACTTC.

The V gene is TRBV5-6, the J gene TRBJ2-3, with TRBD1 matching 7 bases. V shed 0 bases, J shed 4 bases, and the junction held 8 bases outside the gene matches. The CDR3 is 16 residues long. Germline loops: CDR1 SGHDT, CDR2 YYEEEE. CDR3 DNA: TGTGCCAGCAGCTTGGTTCAGGGGGTCTTCTCAGATACGCAGTATTTT. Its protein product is CASSLVQGVFSDTQYF.

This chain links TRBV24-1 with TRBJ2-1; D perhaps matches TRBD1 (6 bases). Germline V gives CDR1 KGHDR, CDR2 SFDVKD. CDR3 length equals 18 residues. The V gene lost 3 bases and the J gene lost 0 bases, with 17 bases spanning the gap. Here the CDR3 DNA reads TGTGCCACCAGTGATCCCGACAGGAGTACTAGCTCCTACAATGAGCAGTTCTTC. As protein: CATSDPDRSTSSYNEQFF.

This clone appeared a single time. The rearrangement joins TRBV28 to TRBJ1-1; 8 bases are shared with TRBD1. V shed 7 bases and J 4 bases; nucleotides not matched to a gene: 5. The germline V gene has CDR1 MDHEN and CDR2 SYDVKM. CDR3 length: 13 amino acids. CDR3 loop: CASIDRGSTEAFF. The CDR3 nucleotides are TGTGCCAGCATAGACAGGGGAAGCACTGAAGCTTTCTTT. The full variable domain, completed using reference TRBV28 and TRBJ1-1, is DVKVTQSSRYLVKRTGEKVFLECVQDMDHENMFWYRQDPGLGLRLIYFSYDVKMKEKGDIPEGYSVSREKKERFSLILESASTNQTSMYLCASIDRGSTEAFFGQGTRLTVV.